This T cell receptor (beta chain) originates from a study of blood T cell repertoires in COVID-19 (TCRdb year 2020). Study-level background: Samples from collaborators originated in the United States, Italy and Spain and spanned both the acute and convalescent phases of COVID-19. Nearly every sample came with metadata listing a de-identified subject ID, COVID-19 status, age in years and sex. The prospective study material was composed of cDNA or gDNA derived from T cells, B-cell-depleted T cells, or PBMCs. Where available, HLA class I and class II types were obtained from metadata supplied by the sample provider rather than from assay-based typing. The dataset comprised deeply sampled blood TCRbeta repertoires from subjects exposed to, actively infected with, or recovered from COVID-19. The samples were drawn from the first 160 participants of the ongoing ImmuneRACE study and from roughly 1,300 subjects provided by 6 global collaborators. A freely available public database, intended as a resource for researchers studying the immune response to SARS-CoV-2, is where the repertoires were released.

TCRbeta CDR3 regions were amplified from genomic DNA by means of the immunoSEQ Assay, a bias-controlled multiplex PCR. Per the source publication's procedure: The number of nucleated cells in each sample was estimated by amplification of reference gene primers within the assay. Sequence reads were collapsed and filtered to measure the absolute abundance of every unique TCRbeta CDR3 rearrangement. For each sample, productive Simpson clonality was calculated as the square root of Simpson's diversity index across productive rearrangements. TCRdb carries this immuneACCESS record with in-frame sequences only. Its versions omit some clonotypes, under half of them owing to an unresolved V gene in the studies checked, with the rest unexplained. V and J calls and clone size are those listed in that table; D and trimming were worked out from the DNA. The sample yields about 100,000 clones; around 88% were counted once. The biggest ten clones account for under 5.5% of the sample.

The full study reports these points: The amount of clinical and demographic metadata varied by source and participant and was provided uncurated.

Comment on this clone: What antigen it recognizes has not been identified. No base qualities exist here, and no much larger clone lies one base off it.

The collaborating institutions used their own protocols to collect whole blood in K2EDTA tubes. For TCRbeta analysis, collaborators shipped samples as frozen whole blood, isolated PBMCs, or DNA extracted from either of those sample types. V was cut back by 5 bases and J by 3 bases, leaving a gap of 10 bases between them. Including cysteine and phenylalanine, the CDR3 has 14 amino acids. Only the CDR3 DNA stays, 42 bases, in frame from base 1. CDR1 and CDR2 were assigned from the germline V gene (reference sequence) as SEHNR and FQNEAQ. Sample: peripheral blood. The source is a human donor in a cohort sampled during active COVID-19. Recombination linked TRBV7-9 to TRBJ1-4; the D region possibly corresponds to TRBD1 (5 bases align). The CDR3 here reads CASSLGQANEKLFF. The DNA sequence is given as TGTGCCAGCAGCCTGGGGCAGGCTAATGAAAAACTGTTTTTT. The CDR3 plus the reference TRBV7-9 and TRBJ1-4 genes for the other parts give the full variable domain: DTGVSQNPRHKITKRGQNVTFRCDPISEHNRLYWYRQTLGQGPEFLTYFQNEAQLEKSRLLSDRFSAERPKGSFSTLEIQRTEQGDSAMYLCASSLGQANEKLFFGSGTQLSVL.